The present T cell receptor beta chain was sequenced within a study of CD8 T cells in Susac syndrome. Remarks on this clonotype: What it recognizes is unknown.

The V and J ends lost 0 bases and 3 bases respectively, with 8 bases between them. CDR3 length: 14 amino acids. Per the germline V gene, CDR1 is SGHDT and CDR2 is YYEEEE. Reverse transcription of about 0.45 to 1 ug RNA was carried out with random hexamers. Each CDR3 protein gets one entry after TCRdb re-called the immunoSEQ multiplex PCR reads with MiXCR. The sample holds just under 150,000 distinct CDR3 sequences, approximately 94% seen once. Sequencing of TCR beta was undertaken in CD8+ and CD4+ T cells derived from blood. Study-wide points: The study recognized that the number of individuals in its TCR sequencing and HLA analysis was relatively small.

The gene calls are TRBV5-6 and TRBJ2-3; unclear D gene. Sequencing used CD4+ T cells from PBMCs. The TCR sequence derives from a human donor in good health. CDR3 sequence: CASSLGSVTDTQYF. The CDR3 coding sequence is TGTGCCAGCAGCTTGGGAAGTGTGACAGATACGCAGTATTTT. The full variable domain, its missing parts supplied by reference TRBV5-6 and TRBJ2-3, is DAGVTQSPTHLIKTRGQQVTLRCSPKSGHDTVSWYQQALGQGPQFIFQYYEEEERQRGNFPDRFSGHQFPNYSSELNVNALLLGDSALYLCASSLGSVTDTQYFGPGTRLTVL.